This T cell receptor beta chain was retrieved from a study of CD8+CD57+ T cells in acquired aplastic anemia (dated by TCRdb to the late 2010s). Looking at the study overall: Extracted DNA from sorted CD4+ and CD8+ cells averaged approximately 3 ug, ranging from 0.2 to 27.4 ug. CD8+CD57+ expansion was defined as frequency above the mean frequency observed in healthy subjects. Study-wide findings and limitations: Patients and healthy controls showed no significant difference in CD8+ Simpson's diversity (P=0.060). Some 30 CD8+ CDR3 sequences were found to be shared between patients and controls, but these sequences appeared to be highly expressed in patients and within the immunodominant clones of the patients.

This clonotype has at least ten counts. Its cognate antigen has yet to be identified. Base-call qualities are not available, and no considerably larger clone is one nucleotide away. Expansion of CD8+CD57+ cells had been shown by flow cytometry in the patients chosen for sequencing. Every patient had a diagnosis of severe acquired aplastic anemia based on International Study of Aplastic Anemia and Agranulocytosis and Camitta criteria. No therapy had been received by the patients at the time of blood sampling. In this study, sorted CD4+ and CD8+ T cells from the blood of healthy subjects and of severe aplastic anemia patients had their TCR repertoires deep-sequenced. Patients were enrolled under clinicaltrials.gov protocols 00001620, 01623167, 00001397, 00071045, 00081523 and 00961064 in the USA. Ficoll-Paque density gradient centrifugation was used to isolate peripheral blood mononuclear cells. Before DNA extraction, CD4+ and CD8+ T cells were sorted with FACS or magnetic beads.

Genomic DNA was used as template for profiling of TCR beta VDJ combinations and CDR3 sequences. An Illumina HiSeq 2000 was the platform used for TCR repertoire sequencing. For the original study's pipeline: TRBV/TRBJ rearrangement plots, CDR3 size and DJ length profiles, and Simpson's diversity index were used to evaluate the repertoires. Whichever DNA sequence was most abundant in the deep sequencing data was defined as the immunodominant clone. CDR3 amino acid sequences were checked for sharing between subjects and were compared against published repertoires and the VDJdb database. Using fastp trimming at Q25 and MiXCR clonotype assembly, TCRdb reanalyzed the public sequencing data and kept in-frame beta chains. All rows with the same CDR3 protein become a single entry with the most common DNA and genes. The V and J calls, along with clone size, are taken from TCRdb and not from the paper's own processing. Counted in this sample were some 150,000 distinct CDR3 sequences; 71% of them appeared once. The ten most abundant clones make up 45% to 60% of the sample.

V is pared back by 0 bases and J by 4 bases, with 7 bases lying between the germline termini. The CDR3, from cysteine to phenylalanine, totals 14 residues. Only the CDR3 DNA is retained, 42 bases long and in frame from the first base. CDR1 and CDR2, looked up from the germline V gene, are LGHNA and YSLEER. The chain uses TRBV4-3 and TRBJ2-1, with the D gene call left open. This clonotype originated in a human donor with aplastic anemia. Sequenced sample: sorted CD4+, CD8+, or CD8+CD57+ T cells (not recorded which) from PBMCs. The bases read TGCGCCAGCAGCCAAGATGGGCCGTACAATGAGCAGTTCTTC. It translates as CASSQDGPYNEQFF.